This T cell receptor beta chain was sequenced during a study of blood T cell repertoires in COVID-19. Overall study context: Specimens from acute and convalescent COVID-19 originated in the United States, Italy and Spain. The cDNA or gDNA used as material had been derived from T cells, B-cell-depleted T cells, or PBMCs.

In the source study's methods: Estimated nucleated cell counts came from reference gene primer amplification. Method: immunoSEQ multiplex PCR; TCRdb's copy keeps in-frame clones and lacks some. Clonal size and the V and J genes are those of that table, whereas D and trimming came from the DNA. The repertoire holds under 250,000 clones, 75% to 85% seen once, with 9.1% in the top ten. Cohort placement rested on clinical history that participants reported themselves. This clone has a handful of counts. The CDR3 runs 14 residues. CDR1 is LGHDT, CDR2 YNNKEL, per germline (reference sequence). V was clipped by 4 bases and J by 0 bases; unmatched bases: 2.

Sequencing was carried out using PBMCs or T cells enriched from blood (not recorded which). The chain joins TRBV3-1 (or the pseudogene TRBV3-2) to TRBJ2-7, with 8 bases aligning to TRBD2. This sequence was found in a woman aged 45-59 years with acute COVID-19. The CDR3 sequence: CASSPAGGSYEQYF. CDR3 DNA sequence: TGTGCCAGCAGCCCGGCGGGGGGCTCCTACGAGCAGTACTTC.